The rows below give T cell receptor beta chains drawn from one sample of a study of T cell responses to AZD1222 COVID-19 vaccine. The repertoire was sequenced with immunoSEQ multiplex PCR; TCRdb's copy has only in-frame clones and lacks some. The sample shows about 180,000 clones, more than 75% of them seen only once. This specimen consisted of peripheral blood, obtained 28 days after the second AZD1222 dose. The receptors here all came from an adult who received the AZD1222 COVID-19 vaccine. Both conserved end residues are trimmed from each CDR3. Each record gives: J gene, V gene, CDR3 protein.

TRBJ2-3 | TRBV5-1 | ASSLFSGTTDTQY
TRBJ2-7 | TRBV11-2 | ASSSGSSYEQY
TRBJ2-7 | TRBV6-5 | ASSYSNRASYEQY
TRBJ1-2 | TRBV5-5 | ASSLDWSYT
TRBJ2-3 | TRBV28 | ASSPTPTDTQY
TRBJ2-5 | TRBV9 | ASSVSGTSGETQY
TRBJ2-3 | TRBV27 | ASSLTEISTDTQY
TRBJ2-1 | TRBV10-1 | ASSESAGTSDYNEQF
TRBJ1-2 | TRBV5-1 | ASSLRLGTATPWYGYT
TRBJ2-7 | TRBV5-4 | ASGYESYEQY
TRBJ2-1 | TRBV14 | ASSRTYPAHNEQF
TRBJ2-3 | TRBV9 | ASTLGTTVPDTQY
TRBJ2-3 | TRBV5-8 | ASSLTASSTDTQY
TRBJ1-5 | TRBV2 | ASSTWTEDQPQH
TRBJ2-5 | TRBV6-2/TRBV6-3 | ASSRWEGETQY
TRBJ1-3 | TRBV28 | ASSLWTGEDRNTIY
TRBJ2-7 | TRBV13 | ASSTSGSIHEQY
TRBJ2-6 | TRBV4-3 | ASSQEWSGANVLT
TRBJ2-1 | TRBV28 | ASRTDSSYNEQF
TRBJ2-7 | TRBV9 | ASSVLPASSYEQY
TRBJ2-7 | TRBV19 | ASSTTGLEQY
TRBJ1-6 | TRBV7-2 | ASSLETGVTSPLH
TRBJ2-7 | TRBV7-9 | ASSFGTGADEQY
TRBJ2-1 | TRBV6-4 | ASSDPGSGYNEQF
TRBJ2-3 | TRBV30 | AWSVQAGKDTQY
TRBJ1-2 | TRBV19 | ASSVPTTPGPGYT
TRBJ2-7 | TRBV3-1/TRBV3-2 | ARKLAEPYEQY